This T cell receptor beta chain appears in the sequencing data of a study of human T cells and chemical hapten exposure. Whole-study context: Diphenylcyclopropenone doses were given weekly to the scalps of patients across the roughly 23-week study.

TCRdb analysed the RACE reads with MiXCR anew, one entry per CDR3 protein. The sample lists about 94,000 distinct CDR3 sequences, 7.5% to 10% occurring once. This CDR3 is built from 13 residues. The ends were cut back, 6 bases at V and 5 bases at J, with 10 bases in the middle. This clonotype appeared many times. Time point reported: patch test 2, 6 weeks after DPC sensitization. Treatment defined: therapeutic diphenylcyclopropenone sensitization with weekly scalp DPC. The clonotype originates from a woman aged 40 to 50 with alopecia areata. Some clones in this sample may be carry-over from other donors' samples. The chain links TRBV12-3 or TRBV12-4 to TRBJ1-4; D gene unclear. Here the sequenced sample was whole blood, taken in connection with sensitization to the hapten diphenylcyclopropenone (DPC). The CDR3 bases are TGTGCCAGCAGCCCCGGACGGAATGAAAAACTGTTTTTT. Protein sequence: CASSPGRNEKLFF.